This TCR beta chain was retrieved from a study of molecular identifiers for immune sequencing clone quantification. Trimming removed 7 bases at V and 0 bases at J, with 7 bases between. Germline lookup yields CDR1 MDHEN and CDR2 SYDVKM. CDR3 size: 13 residues. TCRdb used MiXCR to reprocess the PCR reads, holding one entry per CDR3 protein. The data show 85,000 to 100,000 distinct CDR3 sequences, 20% to 25% seen once. On this clonotype itself: A read error may be the cause here, since a much bigger clone is one base away.

The sample taken for sequencing was naive CD8+ T cells from blood, with Jurkat cell RNA spiked in. The subset denotes: FACS-sorted CD8+CD4-CCR7+CD45RA+ naive T cells. This chain links TRBV28 with TRBJ1-5; D is unresolved. The receptor was derived from a human donor in good health. Some libraries in this study had Jurkat cell RNA spiked in. CDR3 sequence: CASMRNSNQPQHF. In nucleotides, the CDR3 is TGTGCCAGCATGCGAAATAGCAATCAGCCCCAGCATTTT. The whole variable domain, filled in from reference TRBV28 and TRBJ1-5, reads DVKVTQSSRYLVKRTGEKVFLECVQDMDHENMFWYRQDPGLGLRLIYFSYDVKMKEKGDIPEGYSVSREKKERFSLILESASTNQTSMYLCASMRNSNQPQHFGDGTRLSIL.